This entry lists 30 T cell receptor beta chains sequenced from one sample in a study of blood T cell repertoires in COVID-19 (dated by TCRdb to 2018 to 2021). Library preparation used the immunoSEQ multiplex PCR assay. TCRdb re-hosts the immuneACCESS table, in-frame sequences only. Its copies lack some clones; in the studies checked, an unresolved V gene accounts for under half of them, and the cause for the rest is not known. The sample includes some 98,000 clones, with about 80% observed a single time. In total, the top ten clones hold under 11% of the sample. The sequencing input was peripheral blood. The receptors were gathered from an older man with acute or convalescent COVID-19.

Here the CDR3 reads CASSGTGTRTEQFF. The CDR3 DNA reads TGTGCCAGCAGCGGTACCGGGACAAGGACTGAGCAGTTCTTC. The chain links TRBV9 to TRBJ2-1, with a tentative D call TRBD1 (6 bases). CDR1 is SGDLS and CDR2 is YYNGEE in the germline V gene. The CDR3 has 14 amino acids. With 3 bases removed from V and 9 bases from J, the gap between germline ends came to 16 bases.

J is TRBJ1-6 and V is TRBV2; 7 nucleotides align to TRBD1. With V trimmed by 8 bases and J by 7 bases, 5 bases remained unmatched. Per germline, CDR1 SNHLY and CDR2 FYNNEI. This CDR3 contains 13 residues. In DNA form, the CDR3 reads TGTGCCAGCGTCGGACAGGAAAATTCACCCCTCCACTTT. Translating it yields CASVGQENSPLHF.

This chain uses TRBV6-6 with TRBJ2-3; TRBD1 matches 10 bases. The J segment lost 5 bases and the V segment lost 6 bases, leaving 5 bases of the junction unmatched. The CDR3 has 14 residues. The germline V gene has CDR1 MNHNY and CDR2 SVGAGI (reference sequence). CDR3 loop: CASSDRGRRDTQYF. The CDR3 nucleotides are TGTGCCAGCAGCGACAGGGGGCGCCGAGATACGCAGTATTTT.

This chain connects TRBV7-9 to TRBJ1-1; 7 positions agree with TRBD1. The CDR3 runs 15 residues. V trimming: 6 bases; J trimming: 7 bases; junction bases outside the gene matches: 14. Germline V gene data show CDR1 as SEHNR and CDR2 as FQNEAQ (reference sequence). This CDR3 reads CASRTTPDRPGEAFF. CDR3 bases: TGTGCCAGCAGAACGACCCCGGACAGGCCGGGTGAAGCTTTCTTT.

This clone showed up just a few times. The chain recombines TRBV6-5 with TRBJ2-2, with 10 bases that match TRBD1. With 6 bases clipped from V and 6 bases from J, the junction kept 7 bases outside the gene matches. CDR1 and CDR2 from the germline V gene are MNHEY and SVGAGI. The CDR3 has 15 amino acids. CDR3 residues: CASSRRDRGAGELFF. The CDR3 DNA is TGTGCCAGCAGCCGCCGGGACAGGGGCGCCGGGGAGCTGTTTTTT.

The CDR3: CASSPGALVEAFF. The CDR3 nucleotides read TGTGCCAGCAGCCCGGGAGCTCTAGTTGAAGCTTTCTTT. V gene TRBV14 combines with J gene TRBJ1-1; D gene unclear. V was shortened by 4 bases and J by 7 bases, with 13 bases between the two germline ends. The germline V gene has CDR1 SGHDN and CDR2 FVKESK. The CDR3 has 13 amino acids.

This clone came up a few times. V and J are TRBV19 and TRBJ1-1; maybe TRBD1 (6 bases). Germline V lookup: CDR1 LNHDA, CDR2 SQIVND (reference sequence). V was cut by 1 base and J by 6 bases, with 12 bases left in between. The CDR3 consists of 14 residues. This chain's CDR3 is CASSIGPPGAEAFF. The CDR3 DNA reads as TGTGCCAGTAGTATAGGTCCCCCAGGGGCTGAAGCTTTCTTT.

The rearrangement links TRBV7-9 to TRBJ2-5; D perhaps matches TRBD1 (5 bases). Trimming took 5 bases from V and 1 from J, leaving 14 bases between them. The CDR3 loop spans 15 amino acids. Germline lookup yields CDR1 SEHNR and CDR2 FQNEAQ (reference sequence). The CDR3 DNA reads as TGTGCCAGCAGCATAGAGAGACAGATCCAAGAGACCCAGTACTTC. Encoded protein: CASSIERQIQETQYF.

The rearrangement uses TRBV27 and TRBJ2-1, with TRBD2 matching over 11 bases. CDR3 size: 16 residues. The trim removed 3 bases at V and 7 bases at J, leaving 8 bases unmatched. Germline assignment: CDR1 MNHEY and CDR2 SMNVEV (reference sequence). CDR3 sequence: CASSFSLAGGLNEQFF. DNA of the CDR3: TGTGCCAGCAGTTTCTCTCTAGCGGGGGGCCTGAATGAGCAGTTCTTC.

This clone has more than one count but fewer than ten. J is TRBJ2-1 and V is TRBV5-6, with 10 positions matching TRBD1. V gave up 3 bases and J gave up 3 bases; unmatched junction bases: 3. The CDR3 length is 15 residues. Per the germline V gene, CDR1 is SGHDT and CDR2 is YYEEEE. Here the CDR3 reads CASSSRDRGYNEQFF. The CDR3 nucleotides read TGTGCCAGCAGCTCCCGGGACAGGGGCTACAATGAGCAGTTCTTC.

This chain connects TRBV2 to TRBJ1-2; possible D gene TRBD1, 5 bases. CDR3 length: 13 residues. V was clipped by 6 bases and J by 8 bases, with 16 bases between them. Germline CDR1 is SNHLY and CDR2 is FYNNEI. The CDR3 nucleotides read TGTGCCAGCAGACCCCAGGGAACTCGGGGCTACACCTTC. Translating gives CASRPQGTRGYTF. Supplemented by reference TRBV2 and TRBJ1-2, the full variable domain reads EPEVTQTPSHQVTQMGQEVILRCVPISNHLYFYWYRQILGQKVEFLVSFYNNEISEKSEIFDDQFSVERPDGSNFTLKIRSTKLEDSAMYFCASRPQGTRGYTFGSGTRLTVV.

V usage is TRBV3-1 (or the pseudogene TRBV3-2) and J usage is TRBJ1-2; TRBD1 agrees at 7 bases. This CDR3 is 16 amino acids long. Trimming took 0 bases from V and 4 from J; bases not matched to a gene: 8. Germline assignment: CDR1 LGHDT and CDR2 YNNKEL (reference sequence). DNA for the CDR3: TGTGCCAGCAGCCAAGACTCAGGGGGTTGGAGCTATGGCTACACCTTC. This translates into CASSQDSGGWSYGYTF.

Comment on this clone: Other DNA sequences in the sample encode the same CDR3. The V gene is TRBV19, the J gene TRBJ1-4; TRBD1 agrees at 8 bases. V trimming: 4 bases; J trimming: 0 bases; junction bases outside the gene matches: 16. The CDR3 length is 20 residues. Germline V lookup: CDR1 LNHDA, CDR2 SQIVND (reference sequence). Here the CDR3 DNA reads TGTGCCAGTAGTAGGGGACAGGCACTAACCAGAACTACAACTAATGAAAAACTGTTTTTT. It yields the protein CASSRGQALTRTTTNEKLFF. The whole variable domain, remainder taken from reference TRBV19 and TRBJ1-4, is DGGITQSPKYLFRKEGQNVTLSCEQNLNHDAMYWYRQDPGQGLRLIYYSQIVNDFQKGDIAEGYSVSREKKESFPLTVTSAQKNPTAFYLCASSRGQALTRTTTNEKLFFGSGTQLSVL.

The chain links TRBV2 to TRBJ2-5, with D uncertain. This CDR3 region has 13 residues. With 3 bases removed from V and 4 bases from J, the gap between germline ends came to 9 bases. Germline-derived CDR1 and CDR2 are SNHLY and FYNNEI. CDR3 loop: CASSDPPRETQYF. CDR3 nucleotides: TGTGCCAGCAGTGATCCTCCCCGAGAGACCCAGTACTTC.

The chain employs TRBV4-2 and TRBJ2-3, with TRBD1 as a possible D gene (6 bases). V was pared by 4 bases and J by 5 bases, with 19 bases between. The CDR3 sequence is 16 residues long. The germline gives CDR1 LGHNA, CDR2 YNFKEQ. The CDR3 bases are TGTGCCAGCAGCCTAACCAGGGTACAGGGCAAAGATACGCAGTATTTT. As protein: CASSLTRVQGKDTQYF.

The CDR3 region is CAWSVQGGAHTGTQYF. In nucleotides, the CDR3 is TGTGCCTGGAGTGTACAAGGAGGGGCCCACACGGGTACGCAGTATTTT. The genes are TRBV30 and TRBJ2-3; D may be TRBD2 (6 bases). V lost 0 bases to trimming and J lost 8 bases, with 21 bases between them. CDR3 length: 16 amino acids. Germline values: CDR1 GTSNPN, CDR2 SVGIG (reference sequence).

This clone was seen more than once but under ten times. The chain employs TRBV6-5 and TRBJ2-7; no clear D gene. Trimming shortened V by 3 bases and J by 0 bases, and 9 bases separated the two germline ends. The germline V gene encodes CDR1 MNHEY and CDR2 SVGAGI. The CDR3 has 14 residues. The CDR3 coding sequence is TGTGCCAGCAGTTATCGAGATACCTCCTACGAGCAGTACTTC. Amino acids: CASSYRDTSYEQYF.

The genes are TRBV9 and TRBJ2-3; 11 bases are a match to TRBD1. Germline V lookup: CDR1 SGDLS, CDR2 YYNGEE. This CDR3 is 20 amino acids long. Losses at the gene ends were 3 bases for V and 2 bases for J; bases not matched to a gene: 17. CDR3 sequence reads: CASSGTRDRGGFEATDTQYF. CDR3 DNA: TGTGCCAGCAGCGGTACCCGGGACAGGGGGGGGTTTGAAGCCACAGATACGCAGTATTTT.

CDR3 in DNA: TGTGCCTGGAGTTCAGCGGACTACAATGAGCAGTTCTTC. Translation: CAWSSADYNEQFF. The chain couples TRBV30 to TRBJ2-1, with TRBD2 as a possible D gene (5 bases). The V end was cut by 2 bases, the J end by 3 bases, with 8 bases between. Germline CDR1 GTSNPN, CDR2 SVGIG (reference sequence). CDR3 length: 13 residues.

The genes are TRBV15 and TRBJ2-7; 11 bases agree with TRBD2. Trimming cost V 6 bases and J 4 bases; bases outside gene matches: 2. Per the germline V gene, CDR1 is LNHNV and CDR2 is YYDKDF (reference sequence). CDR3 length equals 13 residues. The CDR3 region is CATRVAGGYEQYF. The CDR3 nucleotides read TGTGCCACCAGGGTAGCGGGAGGGTACGAGCAGTACTTC.

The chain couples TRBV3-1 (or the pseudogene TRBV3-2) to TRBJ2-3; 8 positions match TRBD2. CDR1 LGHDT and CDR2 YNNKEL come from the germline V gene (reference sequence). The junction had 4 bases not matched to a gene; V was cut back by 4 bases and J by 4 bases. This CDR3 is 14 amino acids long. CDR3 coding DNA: TGTGCCAGCAGCCCGAGCGGGAGCGCAGATACGCAGTATTTT. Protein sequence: CASSPSGSADTQYF.

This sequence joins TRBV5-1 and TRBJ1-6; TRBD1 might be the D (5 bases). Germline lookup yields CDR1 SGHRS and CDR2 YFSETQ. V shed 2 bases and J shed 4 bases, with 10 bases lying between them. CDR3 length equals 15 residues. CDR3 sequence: CASSFGGVYNSPLHF. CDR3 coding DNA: TGCGCCAGCAGCTTCGGGGGGGTTTATAATTCACCCCTCCACTTT.

The CDR3 loop is CASGRSNTGELFF. The DNA of the CDR3 is TGTGCCAGCGGGAGGTCGAACACCGGGGAGCTGTTTTTT. The chain uses TRBV6-4 and TRBJ2-2; a possible D gene is TRBD2 (6 bases). CDR1 and CDR2 from the germline V gene are MRHNA and SNTAGT. The ends were cut back, 8 bases at V and 0 bases at J, with 7 bases in the middle. The CDR3 contains 13 residues.

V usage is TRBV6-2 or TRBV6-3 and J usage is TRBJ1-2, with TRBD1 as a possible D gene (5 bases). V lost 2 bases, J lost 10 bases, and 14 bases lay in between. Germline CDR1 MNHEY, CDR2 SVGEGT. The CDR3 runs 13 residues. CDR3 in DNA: TGTGCCAGCAGTTACGGGTCGCGGGGACTCTACACCTTC. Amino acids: CASSYGSRGLYTF.

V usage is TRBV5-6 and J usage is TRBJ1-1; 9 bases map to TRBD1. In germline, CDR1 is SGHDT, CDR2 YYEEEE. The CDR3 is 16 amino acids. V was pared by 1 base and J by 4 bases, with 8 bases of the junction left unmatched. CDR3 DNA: TGTGCCAGCAGCTTGTGGACAGGGGTACTGGGCACTGAAGCTTTCTTT. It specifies CASSLWTGVLGTEAFF.

The DNA of the CDR3 is TGTGCCAGCAGCCCAGGACTGATCAATCAGCCCCAGCATTTT. Translation gives CASSPGLINQPQHF. The chain joins TRBV6-6 to TRBJ1-5; D unresolved. V lost 6 bases and J lost 3, with 12 bases in between. The CDR3 spans 14 residues. Germline V lookup: CDR1 MNHNY, CDR2 SVGAGI (reference sequence).

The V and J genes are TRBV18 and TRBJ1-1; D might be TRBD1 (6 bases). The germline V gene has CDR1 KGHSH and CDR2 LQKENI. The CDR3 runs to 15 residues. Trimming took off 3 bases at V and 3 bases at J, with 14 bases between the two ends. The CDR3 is CASSPRTVVDTEAFF. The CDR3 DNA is TGTGCCAGCTCACCTCGGACAGTCGTGGACACTGAAGCTTTCTTT.

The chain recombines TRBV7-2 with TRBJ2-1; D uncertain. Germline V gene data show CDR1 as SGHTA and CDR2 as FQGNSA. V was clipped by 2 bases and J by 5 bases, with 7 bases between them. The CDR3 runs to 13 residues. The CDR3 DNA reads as TGTGCCAGCAGCTTACGTAACAACAATGAGCAGTTCTTC. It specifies CASSLRNNNEQFF.

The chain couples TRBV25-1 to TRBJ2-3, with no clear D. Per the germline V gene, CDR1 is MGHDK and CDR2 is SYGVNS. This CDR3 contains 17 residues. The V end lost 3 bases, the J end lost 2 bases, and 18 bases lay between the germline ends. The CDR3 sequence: CASSDSFFRRHTDTQYF. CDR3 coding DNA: TGTGCCAGCAGTGATTCTTTTTTTCGGCGGCACACAGATACGCAGTATTTT.

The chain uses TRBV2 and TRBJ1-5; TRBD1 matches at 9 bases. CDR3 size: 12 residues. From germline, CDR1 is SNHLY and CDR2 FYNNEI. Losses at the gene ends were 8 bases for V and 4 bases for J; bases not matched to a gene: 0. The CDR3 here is CASGQGNQPQHF. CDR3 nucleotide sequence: TGTGCCAGCGGACAGGGGAATCAGCCCCAGCATTTT. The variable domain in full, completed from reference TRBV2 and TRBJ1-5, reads EPEVTQTPSHQVTQMGQEVILRCVPISNHLYFYWYRQILGQKVEFLVSFYNNEISEKSEIFDDQFSVERPDGSNFTLKIRSTKLEDSAMYFCASGQGNQPQHFGDGTRLSIL.